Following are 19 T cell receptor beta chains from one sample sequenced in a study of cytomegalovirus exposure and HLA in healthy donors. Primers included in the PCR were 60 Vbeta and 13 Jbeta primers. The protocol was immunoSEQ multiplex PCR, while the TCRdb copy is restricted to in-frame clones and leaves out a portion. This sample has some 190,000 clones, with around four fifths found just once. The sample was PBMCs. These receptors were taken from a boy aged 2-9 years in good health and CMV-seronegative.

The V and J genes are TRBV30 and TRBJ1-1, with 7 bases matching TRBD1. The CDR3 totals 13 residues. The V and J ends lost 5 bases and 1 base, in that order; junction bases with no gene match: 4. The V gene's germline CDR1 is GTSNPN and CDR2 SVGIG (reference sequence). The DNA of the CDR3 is TGTGCCTGGGGGGGACAGCCGAACACTGAAGCTTTCTTT. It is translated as CAWGGQPNTEAFF. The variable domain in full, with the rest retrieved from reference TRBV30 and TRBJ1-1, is SQTIHQWPATLVQPVGSPLSLECTVEGTSNPNLYWYRQAAGRGLQLLFYSVGIGQISSEVPQNLSASRPQDRQFILSSKKLLLSDSGFYLCAWGGQPNTEAFFGQGTRLTVV.

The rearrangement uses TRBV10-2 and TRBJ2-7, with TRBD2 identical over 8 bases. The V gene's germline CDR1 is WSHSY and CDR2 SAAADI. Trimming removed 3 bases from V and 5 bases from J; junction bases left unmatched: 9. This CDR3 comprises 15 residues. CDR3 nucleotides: TGCGCCAGCAGTGAAAGCGGGGGATTGAGGAACGAGCAGTACGTC. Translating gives CASSESGGLRNEQYV.

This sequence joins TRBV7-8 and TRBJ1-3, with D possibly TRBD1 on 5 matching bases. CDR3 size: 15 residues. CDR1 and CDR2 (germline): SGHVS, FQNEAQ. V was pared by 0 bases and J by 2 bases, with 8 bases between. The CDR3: CASSLAAGTGNTIYF. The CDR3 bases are TGTGCCAGCAGCTTAGCCGCAGGGACTGGAAACACCATATATTTT.

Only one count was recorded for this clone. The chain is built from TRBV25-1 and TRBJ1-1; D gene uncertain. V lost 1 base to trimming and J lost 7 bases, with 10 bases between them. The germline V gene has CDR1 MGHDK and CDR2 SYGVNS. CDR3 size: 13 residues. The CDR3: CASSEFGGLEAFF. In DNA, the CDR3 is TGTGCCAGCAGTGAATTTGGAGGTCTTGAAGCTTTCTTT.

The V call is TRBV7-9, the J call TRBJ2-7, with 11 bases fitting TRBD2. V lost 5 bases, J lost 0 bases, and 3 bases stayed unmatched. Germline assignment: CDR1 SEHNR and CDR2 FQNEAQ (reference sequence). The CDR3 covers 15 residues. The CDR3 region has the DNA TGTGCCAGCAGCCGGGGGACTAGCGGCTCCTACGAGCAGTACTTC. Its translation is CASSRGTSGSYEQYF.

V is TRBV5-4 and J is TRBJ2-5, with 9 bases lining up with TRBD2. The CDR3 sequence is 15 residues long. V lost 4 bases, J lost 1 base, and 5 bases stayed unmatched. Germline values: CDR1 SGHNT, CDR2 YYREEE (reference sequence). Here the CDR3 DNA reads TGTGCCAGCAGCACACGACTAGCGGCCCAAGAGACCCAGTACTTC. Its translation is CASSTRLAAQETQYF.

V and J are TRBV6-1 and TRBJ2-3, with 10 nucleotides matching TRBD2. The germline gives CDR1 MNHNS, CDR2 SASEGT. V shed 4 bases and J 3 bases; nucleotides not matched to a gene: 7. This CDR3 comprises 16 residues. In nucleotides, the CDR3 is TGTGCCAGCAGTGTTTCTAGCGGGGGTTCTACAGATACGCAGTATTTT. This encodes CASSVSSGGSTDTQYF.

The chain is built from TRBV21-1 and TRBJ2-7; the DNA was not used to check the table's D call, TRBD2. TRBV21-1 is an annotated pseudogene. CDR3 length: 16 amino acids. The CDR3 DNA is TGTGCCAGCAGCAAAGGGGAGACTAGCAGGGCCTACGAGCAGTACGTC. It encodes CASSKGETSRAYEQYV.

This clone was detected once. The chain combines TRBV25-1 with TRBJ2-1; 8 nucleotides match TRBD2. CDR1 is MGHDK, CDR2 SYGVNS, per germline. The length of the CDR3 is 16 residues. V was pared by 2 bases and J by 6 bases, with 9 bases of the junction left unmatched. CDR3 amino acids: CASSEPYRGGLNEQFF. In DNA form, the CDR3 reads TGTGCCAGCAGTGAACCCTACCGGGGGGGCCTCAATGAGCAGTTCTTC.

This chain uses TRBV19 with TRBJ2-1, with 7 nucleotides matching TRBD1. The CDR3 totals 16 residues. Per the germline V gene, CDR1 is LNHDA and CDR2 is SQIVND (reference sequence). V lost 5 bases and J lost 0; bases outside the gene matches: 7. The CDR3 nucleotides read TGTGCCAGTAGTTCGCGGACAGGCCTCTCCTACAATGAGCAGTTCTTC. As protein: CASSSRTGLSYNEQFF.

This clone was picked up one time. The CDR3 nucleotides read TGTGCCAGCAGTGAAGGGAGGTCGACAGGGAGGTCCTATGCCGAGCAGTACGTC. Protein product: CASSEGRSTGRSYAEQYV. The chain couples TRBV6-1 to TRBJ2-7; possibly TRBD1 for D (7 bases). Looked up from germline, CDR1 is MNHNS and CDR2 is SASEGT. This CDR3 contains 18 residues. V lost 1 base, J lost 6 bases, and 25 bases lay in between.

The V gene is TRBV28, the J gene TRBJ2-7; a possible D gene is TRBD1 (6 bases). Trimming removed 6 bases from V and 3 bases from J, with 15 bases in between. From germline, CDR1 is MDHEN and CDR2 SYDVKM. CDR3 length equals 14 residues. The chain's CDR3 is CASSSVDRYYEQYF. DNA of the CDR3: TGTGCCAGCAGCTCAGTGGACAGATACTACGAGCAGTACTTC. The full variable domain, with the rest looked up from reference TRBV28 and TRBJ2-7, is DVKVTQSSRYLVKRTGEKVFLECVQDMDHENMFWYRQDPGLGLRLIYFSYDVKMKEKGDIPEGYSVSREKKERFSLILESASTNQTSMYLCASSSVDRYYEQYFGPGTRLTVT.

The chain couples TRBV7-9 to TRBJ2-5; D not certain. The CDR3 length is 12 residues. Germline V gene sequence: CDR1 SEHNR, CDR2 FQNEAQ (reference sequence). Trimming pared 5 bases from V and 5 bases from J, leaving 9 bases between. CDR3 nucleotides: TGTGCCAGCAGCCCCCTCGGGGAGACCCAGTACTTC. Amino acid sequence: CASSPLGETQYF.

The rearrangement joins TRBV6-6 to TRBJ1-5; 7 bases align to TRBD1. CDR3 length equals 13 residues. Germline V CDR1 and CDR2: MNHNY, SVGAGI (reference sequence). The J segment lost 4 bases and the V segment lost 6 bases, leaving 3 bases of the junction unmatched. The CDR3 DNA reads TGTGCCAGCAGCTTGGGACAGAATCAGCCCCAGCATTTT. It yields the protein CASSLGQNQPQHF.

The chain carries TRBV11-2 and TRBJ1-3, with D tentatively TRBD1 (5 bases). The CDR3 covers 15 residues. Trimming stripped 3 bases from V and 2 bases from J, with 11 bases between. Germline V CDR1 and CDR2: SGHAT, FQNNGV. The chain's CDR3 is CASSFQGGTGNTIYF. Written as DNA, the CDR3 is TGTGCCAGCAGCTTTCAGGGTGGAACTGGAAACACCATATATTTT.

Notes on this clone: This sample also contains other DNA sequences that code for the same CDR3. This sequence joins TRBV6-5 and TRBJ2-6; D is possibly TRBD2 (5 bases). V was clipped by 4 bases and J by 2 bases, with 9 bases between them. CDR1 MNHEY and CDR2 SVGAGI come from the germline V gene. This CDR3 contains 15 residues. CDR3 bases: TGTGCCAGCAGTTCCGGGGAGCCTGGGGCCAACGTCCTGACTTTC. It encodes CASSSGEPGANVLTF.

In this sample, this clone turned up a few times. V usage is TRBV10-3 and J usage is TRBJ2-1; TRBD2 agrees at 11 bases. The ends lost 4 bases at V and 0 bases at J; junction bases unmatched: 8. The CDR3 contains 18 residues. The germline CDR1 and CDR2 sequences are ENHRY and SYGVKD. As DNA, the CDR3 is TGTGCCATCAGTGGGCTAGCGGGGGGTTGGAGCTCCTACAATGAGCAGTTCTTC. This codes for CAISGLAGGWSSYNEQFF.

The CDR3 sequence: CASSPAGRNTEAFF. DNA for the CDR3: TGTGCCAGCTCACCAGCGGGGCGGAACACTGAAGCTTTCTTT. The chain couples TRBV18 to TRBJ1-1, with D possibly being TRBD1 (5 bases). The CDR3 totals 14 residues. V dropped 2 bases and J dropped 1 base, with 8 bases sitting between them. Germline CDR1 KGHSH, CDR2 LQKENI.

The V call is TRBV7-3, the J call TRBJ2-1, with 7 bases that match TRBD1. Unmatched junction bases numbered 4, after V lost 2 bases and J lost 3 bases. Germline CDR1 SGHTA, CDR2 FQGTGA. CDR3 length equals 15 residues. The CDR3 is CASSLFGTDYNEQFF. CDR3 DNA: TGTGCCAGCAGCTTATTTGGGACAGACTACAATGAGCAGTTCTTC.